Presented here are 6 T cell receptor beta chains from one specimen sequenced in a study of T-cell memory formation after mild COVID-19. MiXCR was run by TCRdb on the 5' RACE reads, yielding one entry per CDR3 protein. The data show about 270,000 distinct CDR3 sequences, approximately 16% seen once. The sample was PBMCs or a T cell subset sorted from them (not recorded which). Receptor source: a man younger than 35 who had mild COVID-19 (a few samples of this study predate the infection). Cell type and time point are not known.

The CDR3 is CASSSPGEQFF. DNA for the CDR3: TGTGCCAGCAGTTCTCCAGGGGAGCAGTTCTTC. The V call is TRBV6-2 or TRBV6-3, the J call TRBJ2-1, with D perhaps matching TRBD1 (5 bases). This CDR3 region has 11 residues. Trimming left V 4 bases short and J 10 bases short, with 8 bases between. Germline V gives CDR1 MNHEY, CDR2 SVGEGT.

The table lists this clonotype with a few counts. The V and J genes are TRBV7-9 and TRBJ1-3; TRBD1 might be the D (6 bases). Trimming left V 5 bases short and J 2 bases short, with 13 bases between. The germline CDR1 and CDR2 sequences are SEHNR and FQNEAQ (reference sequence). The length of the CDR3 is 15 residues. DNA of the CDR3: TGTGCCAGCAGCAAGCAGGACAGAGCTGGAAACACCATATATTTT. Its translation: CASSKQDRAGNTIYF.

This clonotype was recorded a few times. The chain is built from TRBV28 and TRBJ2-5; 10 nucleotides align to TRBD2. Germline assignment: CDR1 MDHEN and CDR2 SYDVKM. The CDR3 has 15 amino acids. The V and J ends lost 3 bases and 1 base, in that order; junction bases with no gene match: 2. The CDR3 loop is CASSFLAGAQETQYF. CDR3 nucleotide sequence: TGTGCCAGCAGTTTTCTAGCGGGGGCCCAAGAGACCCAGTACTTC.

CDR3 sequence reads: CASSIGLADTQYF. Here the CDR3 DNA reads TGTGCCAGTAGTATCGGCCTAGCAGATACGCAGTATTTT. The chain recombines TRBV19 with TRBJ2-3; D gene uncertain. From germline, CDR1 is LNHDA and CDR2 SQIVND (reference sequence). This CDR3 is built from 13 residues. Trimming left V 3 bases short and J 4 bases short, with 8 bases between.

Only a few counts were recorded for this clonotype. The chain couples TRBV5-1 to TRBJ2-5; 9 bases map to TRBD2. V lost 4 bases and J lost 2; bases outside the gene matches: 12. This CDR3 has 17 amino acids. Per the germline V gene, CDR1 is SGHRS and CDR2 is YFSETQ. The CDR3 sequence is CASSLSGGGGVQETQYF. The DNA for the CDR3 is TGCGCCAGCAGCCTCTCTGGCGGCGGGGGGGTGCAAGAGACCCAGTACTTC.

This chain joins TRBV7-9 and TRBJ1-6, with D unclear. CDR1 SEHNR and CDR2 FQNEAQ come from the germline V gene (reference sequence). V was trimmed by 5 bases and J by 7 bases, leaving 15 bases between them. CDR3 length equals 15 residues. CDR3 DNA: TGTGCCAGCAGCGAAGAAGGCCTCGGAAATTCACCCCTCCACTTT. This encodes CASSEEGLGNSPLHF.